The following is a T cell receptor (beta chain) sequence with its context. Its antigen is unknown. Germline values: CDR1 SGHRS, CDR2 YFSETQ. The length of the CDR3 is 14 residues. V was trimmed by 4 bases and J by 6 bases, leaving 13 bases between them. Primed by a sample-barcoded 5' primer and a J-beta primer mix, a second PCR proceeded for about 6 to 11 cycles. In TCRdb, the 5' RACE reads were re-called with MiXCR into one record per CDR3 protein. This table has around 1.5 million distinct CDR3 sequences, approximately 60% appearing once. The sample is drawn from a study of blood T cells in healthy people across ages. Study-wide results and caveats: More naive CD4+ cells and higher diversity marked long-lived donors relative to aged donors. Across samples, TCR beta diversity tracked strongly with naive T cell percentage.

The V call is TRBV5-1, the J call TRBJ1-4, with D hard to call. Sequenced input: blood. The sequence derives from a man aged 18 to 35 in good health. CDR3 protein: CASSPLSPDEKLFF. In DNA, the CDR3 is TGCGCCAGCAGCCCCCTATCTCCGGATGAAAAACTGTTTTTT.